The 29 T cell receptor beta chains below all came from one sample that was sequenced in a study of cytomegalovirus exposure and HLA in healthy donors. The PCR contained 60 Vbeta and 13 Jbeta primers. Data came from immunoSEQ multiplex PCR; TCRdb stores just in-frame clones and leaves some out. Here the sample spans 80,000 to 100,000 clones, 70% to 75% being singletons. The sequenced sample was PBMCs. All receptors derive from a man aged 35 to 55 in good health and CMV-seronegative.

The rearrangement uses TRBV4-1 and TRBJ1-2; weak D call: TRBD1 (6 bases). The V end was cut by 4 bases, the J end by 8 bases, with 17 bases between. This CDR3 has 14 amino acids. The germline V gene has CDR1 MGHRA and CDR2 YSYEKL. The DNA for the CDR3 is TGCGCCAGCAGCCCAGGGGAGGGGTTGAGGGGCTACACCTTC. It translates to CASSPGEGLRGYTF.

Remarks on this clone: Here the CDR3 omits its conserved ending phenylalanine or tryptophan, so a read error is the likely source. CDR3 in DNA: TGTGCCAGCAGCCTGCGGGACGGAAGAGGTGAAAAACTGTTTGTT. Protein: CASSLRDGRGEKLFV. The rearrangement links TRBV7-9 to TRBJ1-4, with D possibly matching TRBD1 (5 bases). In germline, CDR1 is SEHNR, CDR2 FQNEAQ (reference sequence). V lost 5 bases and J 7 bases, leaving 17 bases between the germline ends. This CDR3 spans 15 amino acids.

DNA for the CDR3: TGTGCCAGCAGCTTACTGTGGAGCTACGAGCAGTACTTC. It codes for CASSLLWSYEQYF. V is TRBV7-2 and J is TRBJ2-7, with D unclear. The V end was cut by 2 bases, the J end by 3 bases, with 8 bases between. Looked up from germline, CDR1 is SGHTA and CDR2 is FQGNSA. This CDR3 contains 13 residues.

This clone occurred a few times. Here the CDR3 reads CASSGSYEQYF. The CDR3 nucleotides read TGTGCCAGCAGTGGGAGCTACGAGCAGTACTTC. V gene TRBV28 combines with J gene TRBJ2-7; D may be TRBD2 (5 bases). The CDR3 is 11 residues long. The V and J ends lost 5 bases and 3 bases respectively, with 5 bases between them. Germline V gives CDR1 MDHEN, CDR2 SYDVKM. The full variable domain, with the rest looked up from reference TRBV28 and TRBJ2-7, is DVKVTQSSRYLVKRTGEKVFLECVQDMDHENMFWYRQDPGLGLRLIYFSYDVKMKEKGDIPEGYSVSREKKERFSLILESASTNQTSMYLCASSGSYEQYFGPGTRLTVT.

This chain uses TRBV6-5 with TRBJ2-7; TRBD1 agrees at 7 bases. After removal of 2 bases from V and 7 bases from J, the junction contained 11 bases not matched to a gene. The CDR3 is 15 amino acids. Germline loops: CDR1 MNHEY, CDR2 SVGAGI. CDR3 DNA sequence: TGTGCCAGCAGTTACCCCCGAGGGGGCTATATGGAGCAGTACTTC. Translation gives CASSYPRGGYMEQYF.

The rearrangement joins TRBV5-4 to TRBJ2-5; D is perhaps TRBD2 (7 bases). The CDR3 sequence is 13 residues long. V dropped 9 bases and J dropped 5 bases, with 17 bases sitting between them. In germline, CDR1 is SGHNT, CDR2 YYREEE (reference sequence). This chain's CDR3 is CATLEGGEETQYF. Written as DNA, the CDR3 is TGTGCCACCCTCGAGGGGGGGGAGGAGACCCAGTACTTC.

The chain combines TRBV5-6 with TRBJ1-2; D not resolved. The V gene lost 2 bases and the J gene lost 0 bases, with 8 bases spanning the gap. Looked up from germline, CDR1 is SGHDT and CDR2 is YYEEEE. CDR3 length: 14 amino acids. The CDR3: CASSFQDSNYGYTF. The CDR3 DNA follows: TGTGCCAGCAGCTTTCAGGATTCTAACTATGGCTACACCTTC.

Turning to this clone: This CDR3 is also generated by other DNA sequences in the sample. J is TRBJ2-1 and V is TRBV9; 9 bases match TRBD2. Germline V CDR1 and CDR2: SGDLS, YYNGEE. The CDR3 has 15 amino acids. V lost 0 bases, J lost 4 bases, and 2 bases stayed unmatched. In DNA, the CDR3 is TGTGCCAGCAGCGTAGGGCGGGGGGGATACAATGAGCAGTTCTTC. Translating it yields CASSVGRGGYNEQFF.

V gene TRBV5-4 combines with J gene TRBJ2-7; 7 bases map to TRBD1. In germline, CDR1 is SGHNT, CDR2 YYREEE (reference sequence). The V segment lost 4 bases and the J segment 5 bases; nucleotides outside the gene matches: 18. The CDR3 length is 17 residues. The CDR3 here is CASSPERDRAGFHEQYF. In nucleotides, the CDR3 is TGTGCCAGCAGCCCCGAAAGGGACAGAGCCGGGTTCCACGAGCAGTACTTC.

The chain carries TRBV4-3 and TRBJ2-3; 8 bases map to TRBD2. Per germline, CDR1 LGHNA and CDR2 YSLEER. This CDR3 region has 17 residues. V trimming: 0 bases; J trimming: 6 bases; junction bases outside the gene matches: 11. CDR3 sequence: CASSQDWQRGLGDTQYF. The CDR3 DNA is TGCGCCAGCAGCCAAGATTGGCAGCGGGGGCTGGGGGATACGCAGTATTTT.

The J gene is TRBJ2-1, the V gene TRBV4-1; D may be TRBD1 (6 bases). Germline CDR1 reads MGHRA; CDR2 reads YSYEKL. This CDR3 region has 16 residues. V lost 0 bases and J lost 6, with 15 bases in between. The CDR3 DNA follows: TGCGCCAGCAGCCAAGATTTCGGGATAGGGGGCAATGAGCAGTTCTTC. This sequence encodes CASSQDFGIGGNEQFF.

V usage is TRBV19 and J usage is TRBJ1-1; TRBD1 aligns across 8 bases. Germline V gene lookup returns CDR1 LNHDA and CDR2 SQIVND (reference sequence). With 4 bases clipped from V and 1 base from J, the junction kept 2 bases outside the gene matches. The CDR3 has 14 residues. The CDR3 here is CASSTGGPNTEAFF. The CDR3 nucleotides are TGTGCCAGTAGTACAGGGGGCCCGAACACTGAAGCTTTCTTT.

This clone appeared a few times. The CDR3 nucleotides are TGTGCCAGCAGCCGGGGGGGTACCCCTGAAGCTTTCTTT. Its translation is CASSRGGTPEAFF. The chain recombines TRBV5-4 with TRBJ1-1, with D maybe TRBD1 (5 bases). CDR1 is SGHNT and CDR2 is YYREEE in the germline V gene (reference sequence). This CDR3 is built from 13 residues. V was pared by 4 bases and J by 6 bases, with 13 bases between.

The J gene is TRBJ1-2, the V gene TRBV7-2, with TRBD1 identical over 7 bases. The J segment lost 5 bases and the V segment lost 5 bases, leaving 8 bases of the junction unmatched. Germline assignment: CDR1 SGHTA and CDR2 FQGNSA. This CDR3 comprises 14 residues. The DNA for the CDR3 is TGTGCCAGCAGCCAATCGACAGGGAATTATGGCTACACCTTC. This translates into CASSQSTGNYGYTF.

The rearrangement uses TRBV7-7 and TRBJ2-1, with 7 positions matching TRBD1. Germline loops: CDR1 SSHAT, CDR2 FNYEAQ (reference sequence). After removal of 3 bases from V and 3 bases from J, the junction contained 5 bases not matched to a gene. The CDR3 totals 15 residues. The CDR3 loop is CASSFRQGNYNEQFF. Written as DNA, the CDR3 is TGTGCCAGCAGCTTTAGACAGGGAAACTACAATGAGCAGTTCTTC.

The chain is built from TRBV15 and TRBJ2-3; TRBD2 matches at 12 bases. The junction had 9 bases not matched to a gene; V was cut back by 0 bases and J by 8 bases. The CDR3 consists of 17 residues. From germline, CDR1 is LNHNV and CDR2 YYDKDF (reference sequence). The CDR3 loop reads CATSRDPLLAGGSTQYF. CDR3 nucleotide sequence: TGTGCCACCAGCAGAGATCCTTTACTAGCGGGGGGAAGTACGCAGTATTTT.

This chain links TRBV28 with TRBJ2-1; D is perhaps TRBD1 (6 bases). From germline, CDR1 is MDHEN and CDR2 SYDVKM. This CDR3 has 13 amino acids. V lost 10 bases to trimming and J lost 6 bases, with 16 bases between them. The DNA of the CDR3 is TGTGCCACCCACTTTAGGGGGAGCAATGAGCAGTTCTTC. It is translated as CATHFRGSNEQFF. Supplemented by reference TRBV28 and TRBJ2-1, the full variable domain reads DVKVTQSSRYLVKRTGEKVFLECVQDMDHENMFWYRQDPGLGLRLIYFSYDVKMKEKGDIPEGYSVSREKKERFSLILESASTNQTSMYLCATHFRGSNEQFFGPGTRLTVL.

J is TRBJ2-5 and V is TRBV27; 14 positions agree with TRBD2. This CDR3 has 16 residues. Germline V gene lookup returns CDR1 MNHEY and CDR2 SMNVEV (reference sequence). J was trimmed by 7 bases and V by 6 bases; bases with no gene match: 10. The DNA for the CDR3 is TGTGCCAGCAGCCTCTGGACTAGCGGGGGGCTGGGGACCCAGTACTTC. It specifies CASSLWTSGGLGTQYF.

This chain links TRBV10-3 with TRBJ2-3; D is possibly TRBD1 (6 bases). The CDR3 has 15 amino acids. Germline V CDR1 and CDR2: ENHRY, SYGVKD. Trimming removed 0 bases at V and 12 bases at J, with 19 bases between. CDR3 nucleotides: TGTGCCATCAGTGAGTCGAATCCCTCCGGGGACATTCAGTATTTT. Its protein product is CAISESNPSGDIQYF.

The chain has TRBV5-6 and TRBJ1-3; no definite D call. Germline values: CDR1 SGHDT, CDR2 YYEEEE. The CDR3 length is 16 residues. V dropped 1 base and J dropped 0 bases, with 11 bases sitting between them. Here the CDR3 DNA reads TGTGCCAGCAGCTTGTTGTGGCGGAGCTCTGGAAACACCATATATTTT. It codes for CASSLLWRSSGNTIYF.

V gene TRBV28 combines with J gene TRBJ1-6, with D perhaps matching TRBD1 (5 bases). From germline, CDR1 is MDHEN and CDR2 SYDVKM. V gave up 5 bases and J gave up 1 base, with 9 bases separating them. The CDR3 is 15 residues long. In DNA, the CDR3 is TGTGCCAGCAGTCCCCCAGGGTCCTATAATTCACCCCTCCACTTT. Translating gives CASSPPGSYNSPLHF. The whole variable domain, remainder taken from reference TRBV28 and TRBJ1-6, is DVKVTQSSRYLVKRTGEKVFLECVQDMDHENMFWYRQDPGLGLRLIYFSYDVKMKEKGDIPEGYSVSREKKERFSLILESASTNQTSMYLCASSPPGSYNSPLHFGNGTRLTVT.

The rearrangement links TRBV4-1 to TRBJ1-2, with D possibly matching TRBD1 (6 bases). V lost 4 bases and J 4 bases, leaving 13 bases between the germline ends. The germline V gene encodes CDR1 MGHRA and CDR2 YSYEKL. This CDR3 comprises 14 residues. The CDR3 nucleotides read TGCGCCAGCAGCCTCCAGGACAGCTCCTATGGCTACACCTTC. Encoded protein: CASSLQDSSYGYTF.

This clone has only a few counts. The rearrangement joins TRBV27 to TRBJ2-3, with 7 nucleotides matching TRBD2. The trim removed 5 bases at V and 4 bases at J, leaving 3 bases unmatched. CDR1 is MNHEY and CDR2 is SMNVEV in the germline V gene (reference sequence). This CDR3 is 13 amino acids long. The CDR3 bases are TGTGCCAGCAGTAGCACTAGCGCAGATACGCAGTATTTT. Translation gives CASSSTSADTQYF.

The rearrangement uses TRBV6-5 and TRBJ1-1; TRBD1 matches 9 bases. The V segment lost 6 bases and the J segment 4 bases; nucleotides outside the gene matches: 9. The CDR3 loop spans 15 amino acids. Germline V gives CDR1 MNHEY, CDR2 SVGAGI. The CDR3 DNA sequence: TGTGCCAGCAGATCGAAACAGGGGGCTGGCACTGAAGCTTTCTTT. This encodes CASRSKQGAGTEAFF.

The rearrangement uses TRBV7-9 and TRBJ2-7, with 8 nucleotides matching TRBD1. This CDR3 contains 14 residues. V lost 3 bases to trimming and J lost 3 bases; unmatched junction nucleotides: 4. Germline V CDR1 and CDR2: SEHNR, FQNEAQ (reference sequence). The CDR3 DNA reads TGTGCCAGCAGCTTGACAGGGGACGGCTACGAGCAGTACTTC. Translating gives CASSLTGDGYEQYF.

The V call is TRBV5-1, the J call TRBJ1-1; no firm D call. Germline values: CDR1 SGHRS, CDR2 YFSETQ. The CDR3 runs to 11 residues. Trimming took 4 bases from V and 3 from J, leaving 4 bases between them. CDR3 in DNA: TGCGCCAGCAGCGAGGACACTGAAGCTTTCTTT. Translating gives CASSEDTEAFF.

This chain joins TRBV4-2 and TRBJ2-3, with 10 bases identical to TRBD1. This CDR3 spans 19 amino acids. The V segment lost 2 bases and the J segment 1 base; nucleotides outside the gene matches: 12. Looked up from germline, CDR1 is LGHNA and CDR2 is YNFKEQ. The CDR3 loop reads CASSQSVGQGVSGTDTQYF. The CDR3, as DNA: TGTGCCAGCAGCCAAAGTGTAGGACAGGGGGTTAGCGGCACAGATACGCAGTATTTT.

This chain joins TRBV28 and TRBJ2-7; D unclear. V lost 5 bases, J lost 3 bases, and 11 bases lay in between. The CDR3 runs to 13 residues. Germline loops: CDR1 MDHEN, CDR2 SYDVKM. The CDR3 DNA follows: TGTGCCAGCAGTCGCCTATCAGGCTACGAGCAGTACTTC. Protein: CASSRLSGYEQYF.

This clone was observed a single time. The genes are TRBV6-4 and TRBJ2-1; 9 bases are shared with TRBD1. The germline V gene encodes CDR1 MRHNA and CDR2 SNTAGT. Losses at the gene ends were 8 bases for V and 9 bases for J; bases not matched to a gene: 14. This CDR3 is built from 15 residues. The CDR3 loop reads CASQRGTGPGGEQFF. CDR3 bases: TGTGCCAGCCAACGCGGGACAGGGCCAGGCGGTGAGCAGTTCTTC.